Described below is a single TCR beta chain sequence and its context. Antigen: not known. The sample originates from a study of T-cell memory formation after mild COVID-19. Broader study findings: Some responding clones appeared in pre-infection memory, suggesting cross-reactive memory joined.

In TCRdb, the 5' RACE reads were re-called with MiXCR into one record per CDR3 protein. The data show approximately 300,000 distinct CDR3 sequences, approximately 20% seen once. The receptor comes from a man between 18 and 29 years old who had mild COVID-19 (a few samples of this study predate the infection). Cell type and time point are not known. Sequenced sample: PBMCs or a T cell subset sorted from them (not recorded which).

The CDR3 sequence is CASSLEPTAGFNEQFF. The CDR3 nucleotides read TGCGCCAGCAGCCTGGAACCGACGGCGGGATTCAATGAGCAGTTCTTC. The chain has TRBV5-1 and TRBJ2-1; TRBD2 is a possible D gene (6 bases). This CDR3 contains 16 residues. V was shortened by 4 bases and J by 6 bases, with 20 bases between the two germline ends. The germline V gene has CDR1 SGHRS and CDR2 YFSETQ.